This TCR beta chain was recorded in a study of blood T cell repertoires in COVID-19. Study summary: Whether acute or convalescent, the COVID-19 samples came from the United States, Italy and Spain. PBMCs, B-cell-depleted T cells, or T cells provided the cDNA or gDNA that made up the material.

The CDR3 loop spans 12 amino acids. Trimming stripped 7 bases from V and 7 bases from J, with 11 bases between. The V gene's germline CDR1 is MDHEN and CDR2 SYDVKM. In the source study's methods: How many nucleated cells were present was estimated from reference gene primer amplification. Measured with immunoSEQ multiplex PCR; TCRdb has only the in-frame clones, and not every one. V and J calls and clone size come straight from that table; D and trimming were deduced from the DNA. This repertoire shows under 250,000 clones, more than 70% found once; its top ten account for roughly 13%. The source of this sequence is a human donor in a cohort sampled during active COVID-19. The sequencing input was peripheral blood. This chain uses TRBV28 with TRBJ2-1, with D maybe TRBD1 (6 bases). Here the CDR3 reads CASTPGENEQFF. Here the CDR3 DNA reads TGTGCCAGCACCCCAGGGGAAAATGAGCAGTTCTTC.